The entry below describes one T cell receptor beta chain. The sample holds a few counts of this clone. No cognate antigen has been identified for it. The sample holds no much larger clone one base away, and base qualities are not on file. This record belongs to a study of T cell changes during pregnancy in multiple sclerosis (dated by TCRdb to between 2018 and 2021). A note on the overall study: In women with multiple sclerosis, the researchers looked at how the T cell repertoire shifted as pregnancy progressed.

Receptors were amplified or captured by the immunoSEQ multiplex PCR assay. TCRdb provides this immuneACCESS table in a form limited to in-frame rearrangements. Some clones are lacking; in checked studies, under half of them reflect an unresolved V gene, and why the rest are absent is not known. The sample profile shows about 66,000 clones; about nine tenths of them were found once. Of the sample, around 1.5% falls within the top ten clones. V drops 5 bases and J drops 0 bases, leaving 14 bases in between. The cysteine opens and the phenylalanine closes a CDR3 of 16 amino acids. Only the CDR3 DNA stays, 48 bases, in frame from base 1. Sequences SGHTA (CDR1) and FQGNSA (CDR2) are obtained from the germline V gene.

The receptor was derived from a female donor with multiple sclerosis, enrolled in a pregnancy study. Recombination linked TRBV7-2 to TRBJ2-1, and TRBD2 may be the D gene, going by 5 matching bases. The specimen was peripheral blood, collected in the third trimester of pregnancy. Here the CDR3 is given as CASSPEGRSSYNEQFF. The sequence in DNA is TGTGCCAGCAGCCCCGAGGGCAGGAGCTCCTACAATGAGCAGTTCTTC.